These 14 T cell receptor beta chains were sequenced from one sample in a study of blood T cell repertoires in COVID-19. Method: immunoSEQ multiplex PCR; TCRdb's copy keeps in-frame clones and lacks some. This table has about 250,000 clones, around 85% appearing once. The sequenced sample consisted of peripheral blood. The receptors here all came from a human donor with COVID-19, enrolled during active disease. The donor label of this sample is uncertain.

In DNA form, the CDR3 reads TGCGCCAGCAGCCAGGACACAGGGGGGCTTAGCACAGATACGCAGTATTTT. Its protein product is CASSQDTGGLSTDTQYF. The rearrangement uses TRBV4-1 and TRBJ2-3; TRBD1 matches at 8 bases. Germline V gives CDR1 MGHRA, CDR2 YSYEKL. Trimming at V came to 3 bases and at J to 0 bases, leaving 8 bases not matched to a gene. The CDR3 sequence is 17 residues long.

V and J are TRBV27 and TRBJ2-7; no clear D. The CDR3 consists of 11 residues. Trimming left V 1 base short and J 5 bases short, with 3 bases between. The germline V gene encodes CDR1 MNHEY and CDR2 SMNVEV (reference sequence). The CDR3 DNA reads as TGTGCCAGCAGTTTATTCGACGAGCAGTACTTC. This translates into CASSLFDEQYF.

This rearrangement joins TRBV27 to TRBJ2-3, with D unresolved. CDR1 and CDR2 from the germline V gene are MNHEY and SMNVEV (reference sequence). Trimming left V 0 bases short and J 0 bases short, with 10 bases between. The CDR3 sequence is 16 residues long. The CDR3 coding sequence is TGTGCCAGCAGTTTATCTAGCATTTATAGCACAGATACGCAGTATTTT. This sequence encodes CASSLSSIYSTDTQYF.

The chain links TRBV19 to TRBJ2-5, with 9 bases identical to TRBD2. Germline-derived CDR1 and CDR2 are LNHDA and SQIVND (reference sequence). V gave up 1 base and J gave up 4 bases; unmatched junction bases: 10. CDR3 length: 17 amino acids. The CDR3 region is CASSIGPSGRRGETQYF. The CDR3 nucleotides read TGTGCCAGTAGTATAGGGCCCAGCGGGAGGAGGGGAGAGACCCAGTACTTC.

A note on this clone: The same CDR3 is also encoded by other DNA sequences in this sample. Here the CDR3 reads CASSDRDRGGYTF. In DNA form, the CDR3 reads TGTGCCAGCAGTGACCGGGACAGAGGTGGCTACACCTTC. The rearrangement links TRBV6-1 to TRBJ1-2, with 7 bases aligning to TRBD1. Germline trimming cut 3 bases from V and 7 bases from J; bases unmatched to any gene: 5. The CDR3 consists of 13 residues. Germline V gene lookup returns CDR1 MNHNS and CDR2 SASEGT.

This chain uses TRBV19 with TRBJ1-2; D is uncertain. The CDR3 covers 14 residues. Germline CDR1 LNHDA, CDR2 SQIVND (reference sequence). V lost 6 bases and J lost 9, with 20 bases in between. CDR3 in DNA: TGTGCCAGTAGCCTCTGGCAGGAAGGAGGAAGCTACACCTTC. This gives the protein CASSLWQEGGSYTF.

This chain connects TRBV30 to TRBJ1-5; D is possibly TRBD1 (5 bases). V was cut by 7 bases and J by 4 bases, with 14 bases left in between. From germline, CDR1 is GTSNPN and CDR2 SVGIG (reference sequence). CDR3 length: 13 amino acids. The CDR3 reads CASIRQKNQPQHF. The CDR3 DNA reads TGTGCCTCCATTCGACAGAAGAATCAGCCCCAGCATTTT.

The chain is built from TRBV7-9 and TRBJ2-6; possibly TRBD1 for D (5 bases). This CDR3 region has 11 residues. CDR1 is SEHNR and CDR2 is FQNEAQ in the germline V gene (reference sequence). Trimming shortened V by 0 bases and J by 19 bases, and 10 bases separated the two germline ends. The CDR3 here is CASSLADQGTF. CDR3 DNA sequence: TGTGCCAGCAGCTTAGCGGATCAGGGTACTTTC.

This chain joins TRBV6-6 and TRBJ1-2; D is uncertain. CDR1 is MNHNY, CDR2 SVGAGI, per germline (reference sequence). Trimming shortened V by 5 bases and J by 2 bases, and 6 bases separated the two germline ends. This CDR3 is 12 amino acids long. The DNA of the CDR3 is TGTGCCAGCAGTCAATTAAACTATGGCTACACCTTC. The encoded protein is CASSQLNYGYTF.

The genes are TRBV18 and TRBJ2-1; D uncertain. Germline CDR1 reads KGHSH; CDR2 reads LQKENI. V lost 3 bases, J lost 5 bases, and 11 bases lay in between. The CDR3 runs to 14 residues. The DNA of the CDR3 is TGTGCCAGCTCACCGTTAGGCGAGGACAATGAGCAGTTCTTC. Its protein product is CASSPLGEDNEQFF.

This chain connects TRBV27 to TRBJ2-7; the match to TRBD2 covers 8 bases. Germline loops: CDR1 MNHEY, CDR2 SMNVEV (reference sequence). Trimming at V came to 3 bases and at J to 5 bases, leaving 3 bases not matched to a gene. The CDR3 spans 13 residues. The CDR3 nucleotides read TGTGCCAGCAGTTTCGGGGGGGCGGACGAGCAGTACTTC. Protein sequence: CASSFGGADEQYF.

A few counts support this clone. The rearrangement uses TRBV5-1 and TRBJ2-1; D is possibly TRBD1 (5 bases). This CDR3 spans 13 amino acids. Trimming took off 4 bases at V and 6 bases at J, with 11 bases between the two ends. Germline CDR1 SGHRS, CDR2 YFSETQ. In nucleotides, the CDR3 is TGCGCCAGCAGCGTGGGGCTCAGCAATGAGCAGTTCTTC. Protein product: CASSVGLSNEQFF.

The chain joins TRBV7-2 to TRBJ1-5; no definite D call. Germline values: CDR1 SGHTA, CDR2 FQGNSA. V was pared by 1 base and J by 4 bases, with 8 bases between. This CDR3 spans 14 amino acids. CDR3 DNA sequence: TGTGCCAGCAGCTTAGTTGTTTCGAATCAGCCCCAGCATTTT. As protein: CASSLVVSNQPQHF.

This chain uses TRBV27 with TRBJ2-7; maybe TRBD1 (6 bases). The CDR3 spans 17 residues. V gave up 0 bases and J gave up 0 bases, with 15 bases separating them. CDR1 and CDR2 from the germline V gene are MNHEY and SMNVEV (reference sequence). CDR3 in DNA: TGTGCCAGCAGTTTATCCCGACGAGGGGGTAGCTCCTACGAGCAGTACTTC. This codes for CASSLSRRGGSSYEQYF.